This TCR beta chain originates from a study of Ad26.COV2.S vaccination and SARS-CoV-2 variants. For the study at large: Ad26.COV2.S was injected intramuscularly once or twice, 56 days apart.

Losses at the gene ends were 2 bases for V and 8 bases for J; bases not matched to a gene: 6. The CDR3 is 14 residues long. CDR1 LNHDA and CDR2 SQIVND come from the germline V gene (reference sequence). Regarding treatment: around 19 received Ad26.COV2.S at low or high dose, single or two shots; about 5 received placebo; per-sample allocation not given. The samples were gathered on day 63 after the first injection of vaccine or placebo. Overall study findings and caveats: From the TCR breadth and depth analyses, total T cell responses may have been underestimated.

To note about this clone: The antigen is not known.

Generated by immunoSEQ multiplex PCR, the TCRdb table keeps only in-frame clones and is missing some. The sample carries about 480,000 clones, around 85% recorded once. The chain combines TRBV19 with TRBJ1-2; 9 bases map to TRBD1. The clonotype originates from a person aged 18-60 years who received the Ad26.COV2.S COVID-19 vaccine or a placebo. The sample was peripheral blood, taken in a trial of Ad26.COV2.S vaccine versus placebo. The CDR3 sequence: CASSIPGTGLGYTF. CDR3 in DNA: TGTGCCAGTAGTATACCCGGGACAGGGTTGGGCTACACCTTC. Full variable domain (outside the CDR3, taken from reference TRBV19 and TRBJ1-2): DGGITQSPKYLFRKEGQNVTLSCEQNLNHDAMYWYRQDPGQGLRLIYYSQIVNDFQKGDIAEGYSVSREKKESFPLTVTSAQKNPTAFYLCASSIPGTGLGYTFGSGTRLTVV.